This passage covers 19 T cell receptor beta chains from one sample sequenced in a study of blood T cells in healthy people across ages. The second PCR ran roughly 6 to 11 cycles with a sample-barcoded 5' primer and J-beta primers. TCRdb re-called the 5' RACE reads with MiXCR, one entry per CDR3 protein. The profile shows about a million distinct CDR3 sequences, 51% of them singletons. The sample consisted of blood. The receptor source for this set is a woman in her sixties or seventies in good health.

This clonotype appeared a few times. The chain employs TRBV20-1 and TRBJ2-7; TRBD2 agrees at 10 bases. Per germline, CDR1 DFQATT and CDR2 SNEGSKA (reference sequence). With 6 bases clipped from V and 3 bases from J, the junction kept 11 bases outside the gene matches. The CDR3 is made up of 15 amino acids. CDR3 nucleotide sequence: TGCAGTGCCCTCCTCTGGACTAGCGGATACTACGAGCAGTACTTC. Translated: CSALLWTSGYYEQYF.

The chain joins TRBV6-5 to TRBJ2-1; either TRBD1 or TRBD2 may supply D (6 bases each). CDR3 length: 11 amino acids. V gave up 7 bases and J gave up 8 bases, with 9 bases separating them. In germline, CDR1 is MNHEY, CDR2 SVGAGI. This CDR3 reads CASKRGDEQFF. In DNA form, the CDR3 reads TGTGCCAGCAAAAGGGGGGATGAGCAGTTCTTC.

The CDR3, as DNA: TGCGCCAGCAGCCAAGACGGGACAGGGTTTTACGAGCAGTACTTC. Translated, it gives CASSQDGTGFYEQYF. V is TRBV4-3 and J is TRBJ2-7; TRBD1 aligns across 9 bases. V gave up 0 bases and J gave up 4 bases; unmatched junction bases: 4. This CDR3 has 15 amino acids. Germline CDR1 is LGHNA and CDR2 is YSLEER.

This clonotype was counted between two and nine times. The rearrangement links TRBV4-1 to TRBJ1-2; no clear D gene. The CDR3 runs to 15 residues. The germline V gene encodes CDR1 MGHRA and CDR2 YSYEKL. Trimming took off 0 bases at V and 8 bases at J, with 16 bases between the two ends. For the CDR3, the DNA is TGCGCCAGCAGCCAAGACGATCCGGGAATGAGGGGCTACACCTTC. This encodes CASSQDDPGMRGYTF.

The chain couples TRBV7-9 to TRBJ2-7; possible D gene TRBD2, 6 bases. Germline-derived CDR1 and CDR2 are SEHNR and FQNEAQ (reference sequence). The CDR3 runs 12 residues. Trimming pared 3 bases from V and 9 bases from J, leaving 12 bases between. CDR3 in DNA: TGTGCCAGCAGCTTGGGGCGGGACGGGCAGTACTTC. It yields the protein CASSLGRDGQYF.

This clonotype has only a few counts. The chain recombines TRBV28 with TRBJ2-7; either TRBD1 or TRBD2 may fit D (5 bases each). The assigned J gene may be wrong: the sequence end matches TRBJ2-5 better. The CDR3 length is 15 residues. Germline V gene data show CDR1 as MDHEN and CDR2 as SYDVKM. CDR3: CASSLPRDLGETQYF. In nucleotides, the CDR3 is TGTGCCAGCAGTTTGCCCCGGGACCTGGGAGAGACCCAGTACTTC.

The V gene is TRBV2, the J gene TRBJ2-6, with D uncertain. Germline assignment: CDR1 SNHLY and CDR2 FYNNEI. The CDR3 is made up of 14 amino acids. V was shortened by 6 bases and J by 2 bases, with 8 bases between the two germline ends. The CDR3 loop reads CASRDQPGANVLTF. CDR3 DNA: TGTGCCAGCAGGGACCAACCTGGGGCCAACGTCCTGACTTTC. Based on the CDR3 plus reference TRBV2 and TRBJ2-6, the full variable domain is EPEVTQTPSHQVTQMGQEVILRCVPISNHLYFYWYRQILGQKVEFLVSFYNNEISEKSEIFDDQFSVERPDGSNFTLKIRSTKLEDSAMYFCASRDQPGANVLTFGAGSRLTVL.

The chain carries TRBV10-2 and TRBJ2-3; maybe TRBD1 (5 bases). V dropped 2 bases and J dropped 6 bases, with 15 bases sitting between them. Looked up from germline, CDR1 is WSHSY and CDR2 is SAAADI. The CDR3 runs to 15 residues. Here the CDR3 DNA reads TGCGCCAGCAGTGAGCCTTTTGACAGCCGCGATACGCAGTATTTT. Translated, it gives CASSEPFDSRDTQYF.

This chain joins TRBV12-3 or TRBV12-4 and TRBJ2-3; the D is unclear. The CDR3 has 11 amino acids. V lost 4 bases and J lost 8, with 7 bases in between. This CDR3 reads CASSWLGTQYF. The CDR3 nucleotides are TGTGCCAGCAGTTGGTTGGGTACGCAGTATTTT.

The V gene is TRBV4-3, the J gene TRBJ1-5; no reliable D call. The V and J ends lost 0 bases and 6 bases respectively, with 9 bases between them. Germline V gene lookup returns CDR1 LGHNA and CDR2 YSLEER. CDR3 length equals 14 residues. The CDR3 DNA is TGCGCCAGCAGCCAAGATCGCGTAGCTCAGCCCCAGCATTTT. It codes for CASSQDRVAQPQHF.

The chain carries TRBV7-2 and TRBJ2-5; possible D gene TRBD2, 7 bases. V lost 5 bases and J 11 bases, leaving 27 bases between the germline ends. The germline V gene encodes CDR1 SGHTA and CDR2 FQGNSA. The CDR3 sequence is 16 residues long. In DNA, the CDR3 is TGTGCCAGCAGCCGTTCTCCCCGGCTAGGGGGGGATGAGCAGTACTTC. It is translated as CASSRSPRLGGDEQYF. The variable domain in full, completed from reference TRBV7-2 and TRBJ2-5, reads GAGVSQSPSNKVTEKGKDVELRCDPISGHTALYWYRQSLGQGLEFLIYFQGNSAPDKSGLPSDRFSAERTGGSVSTLTIQRTQQEDSAVYLCASSRSPRLGGDEQYFGPGTRLLVL.

DNA of the CDR3: TGTGCCAGCTCACCAAATGGCCCTGGGGCCAACGTCCTGACTTTC. This sequence encodes CASSPNGPGANVLTF. V usage is TRBV18 and J usage is TRBJ2-6; D remains ambiguous. The germline CDR1 and CDR2 sequences are KGHSH and LQKENI. Trimming removed 2 bases at V and 2 bases at J, with 7 bases between. The CDR3 spans 15 residues.

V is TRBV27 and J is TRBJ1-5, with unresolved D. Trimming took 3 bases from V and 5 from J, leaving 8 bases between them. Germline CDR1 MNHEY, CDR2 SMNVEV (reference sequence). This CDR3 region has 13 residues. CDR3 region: CASSFWADQPQHF. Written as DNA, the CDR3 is TGTGCCAGCAGTTTTTGGGCTGATCAGCCCCAGCATTTT.

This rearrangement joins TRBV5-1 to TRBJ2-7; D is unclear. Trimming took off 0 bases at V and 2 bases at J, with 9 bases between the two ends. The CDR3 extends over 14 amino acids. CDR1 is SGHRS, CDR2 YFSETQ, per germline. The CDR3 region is CASSLDTGAYEQYF. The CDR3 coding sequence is TGCGCCAGCAGCTTGGATACTGGGGCCTACGAGCAGTACTTC.

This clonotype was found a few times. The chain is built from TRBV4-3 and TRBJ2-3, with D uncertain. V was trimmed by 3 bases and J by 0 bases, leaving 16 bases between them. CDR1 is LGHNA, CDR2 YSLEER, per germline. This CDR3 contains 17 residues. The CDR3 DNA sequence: TGCGCCAGCAGCCAGATCGACGTAGAGTATAGCACAGATACGCAGTATTTT. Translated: CASSQIDVEYSTDTQYF.

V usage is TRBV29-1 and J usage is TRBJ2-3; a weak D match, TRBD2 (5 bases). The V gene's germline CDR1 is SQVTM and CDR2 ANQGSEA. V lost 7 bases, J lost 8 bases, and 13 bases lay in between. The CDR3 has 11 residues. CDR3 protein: CSAPRGLTQYF. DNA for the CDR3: TGCAGCGCCCCTCGCGGGCTTACGCAGTATTTT.

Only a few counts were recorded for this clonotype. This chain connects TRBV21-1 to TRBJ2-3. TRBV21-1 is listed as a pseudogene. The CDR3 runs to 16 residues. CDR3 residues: CASRIPTLSNTDTQYF. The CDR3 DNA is TGTGCCAGCAGGATCCCAACACTCTCTAACACAGATACGCAGTATTTT.

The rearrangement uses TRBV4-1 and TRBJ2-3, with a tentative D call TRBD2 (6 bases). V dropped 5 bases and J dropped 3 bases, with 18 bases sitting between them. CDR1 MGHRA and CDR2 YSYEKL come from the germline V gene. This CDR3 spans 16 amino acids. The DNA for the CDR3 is TGCGCCAGCAGCAGACCGGGACTCAAGGCGACAGATACGCAGTATTTT. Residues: CASSRPGLKATDTQYF.

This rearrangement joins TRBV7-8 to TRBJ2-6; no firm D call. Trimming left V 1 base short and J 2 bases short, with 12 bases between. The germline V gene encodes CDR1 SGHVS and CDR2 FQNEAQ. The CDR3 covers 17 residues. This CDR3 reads CASSLVSAPAGANVLTF. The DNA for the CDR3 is TGTGCCAGCAGCTTAGTTTCAGCTCCAGCTGGGGCCAACGTCCTGACTTTC.